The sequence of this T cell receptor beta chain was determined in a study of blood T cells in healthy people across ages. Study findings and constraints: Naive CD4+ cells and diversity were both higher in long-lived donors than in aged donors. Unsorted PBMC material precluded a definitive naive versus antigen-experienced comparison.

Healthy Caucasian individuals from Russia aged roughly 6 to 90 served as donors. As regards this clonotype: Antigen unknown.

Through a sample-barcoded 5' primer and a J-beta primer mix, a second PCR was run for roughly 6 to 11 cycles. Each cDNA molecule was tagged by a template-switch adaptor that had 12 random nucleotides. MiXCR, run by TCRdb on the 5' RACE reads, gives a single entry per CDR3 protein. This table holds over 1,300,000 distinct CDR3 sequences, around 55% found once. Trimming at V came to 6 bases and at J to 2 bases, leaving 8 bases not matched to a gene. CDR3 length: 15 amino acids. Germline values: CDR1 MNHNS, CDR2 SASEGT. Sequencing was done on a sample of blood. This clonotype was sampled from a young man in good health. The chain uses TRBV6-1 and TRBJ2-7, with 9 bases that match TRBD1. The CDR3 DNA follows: TGTGCCAGCAGAATACGACAGGGGGGGGCCTACGAGCAGTACTTC. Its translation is CASRIRQGGAYEQYF.